These 22 T cell receptor beta chains came from one sample sequenced in a study of CD8 T cells in ankylosing spondylitis. One entry per CDR3 protein, called by TCRdb with MiXCR from the 5' RACE reads. The profile shows more than 150,000 distinct CDR3 sequences, approximately 10% of them singletons. The specimen was blood, either unsorted or a sorted T cell fraction (not recorded which). These receptors were collected from a male donor with ankylosing spondylitis or in good health (not recorded which).

At least ten counts were recorded for this clonotype. V is TRBV7-2 and J is TRBJ2-3; D is unresolved. This CDR3 region has 15 residues. The V gene's germline CDR1 is SGHTA and CDR2 FQGNSA. V lost 2 bases and J 1 base, leaving 10 bases between the germline ends. The CDR3: CASSLRRGGTDTQYF. The CDR3, as DNA: TGTGCCAGCAGCTTAAGGCGAGGAGGCACAGATACGCAGTATTTT.

This clonotype was detected many times. V and J are TRBV4-3 and TRBJ1-3; D perhaps matches TRBD1 (6 bases). The CDR3 spans 15 residues. Trimming removed 0 bases at V and 2 bases at J, with 8 bases between. Looked up from germline, CDR1 is LGHNA and CDR2 is YSLEER. The CDR3 here is CASSQDQGPGNTIYF. In nucleotides, the CDR3 is TGCGCCAGCAGCCAAGATCAGGGGCCTGGAAACACCATATATTTT.

This clonotype has just a few counts. The V and J genes are TRBV12-3 or TRBV12-4 and TRBJ1-2; 9 bases line up with TRBD1. V lost 6 bases and J lost 7; bases outside the gene matches: 15. The CDR3 consists of 16 residues. Written as DNA, the CDR3 is TGTGCCAGCAGGTCGAATAGACAGGGGGAATTCGGTGGCTACACCTTC. Translation: CASRSNRQGEFGGYTF.

This clonotype was seen many times. The chain is built from TRBV12-3 or TRBV12-4 and TRBJ1-3; 8 bases map to TRBD1. V shed 5 bases and J 1 base; nucleotides not matched to a gene: 4. The CDR3 is made up of 15 amino acids. Here the CDR3 reads CASSGQGRSGNTIYF. The CDR3 DNA is TGTGCCAGCAGTGGACAGGGAAGGTCTGGAAACACCATATATTTT.

The sample holds a few counts of this clonotype. The V call is TRBV3-1, the J call TRBJ1-1, with 7 bases matching TRBD1. This CDR3 has 15 amino acids. Germline CDR1 and CDR2: LGHDT and YNNKEL (reference sequence). The ends lost 5 bases at V and 0 bases at J; junction bases unmatched: 6. The CDR3 is CASSYYRGLNTEAFF. CDR3 nucleotides: TGTGCCAGCAGCTACTACAGGGGCTTGAACACTGAAGCTTTCTTT.

This clonotype showed up many times. The V call is TRBV7-8, the J call TRBJ1-1; TRBD1 matches 7 bases. With 4 bases clipped from V and 1 base from J, the junction kept 15 bases outside the gene matches. The germline CDR1 and CDR2 sequences are SGHVS and FQNEAQ. CDR3 length equals 18 residues. The CDR3 reads CASSSPSSDREWNTEAFF. Written as DNA, the CDR3 is TGTGCCAGCAGCTCTCCTTCGAGCGACAGGGAATGGAACACTGAAGCTTTCTTT.

In its sample, this clonotype was seen a few times. This chain connects TRBV11-2 to TRBJ2-1; maybe TRBD2 (6 bases). The CDR3 runs 13 residues. Looked up from germline, CDR1 is SGHAT and CDR2 is FQNNGV. The V end was cut by 6 bases, the J end by 5 bases, with 11 bases between. For the CDR3, the DNA is TGTGCCAGCAGTCGGGGGTACAACAATGAGCAGTTCTTC. Translated: CASSRGYNNEQFF.

This clonotype was seen ten or more times. The chain couples TRBV7-8 to TRBJ2-4, with 7 bases lining up with TRBD1. V shed 0 bases and J 1 base; nucleotides not matched to a gene: 3. Germline V gene sequence: CDR1 SGHVS, CDR2 FQNEAQ. The CDR3 sequence is 16 residues long. CDR3 nucleotides: TGTGCCAGCAGCTTAGCGACAGGGTGGGCCAAAAACATTCAGTACTTC. This translates into CASSLATGWAKNIQYF.

In this sample, this clonotype turned up many times. The rearrangement uses TRBV12-3 or TRBV12-4 and TRBJ2-1, with 7 bases lining up with TRBD2. Losses at the gene ends were 6 bases for V and 3 bases for J; bases not matched to a gene: 8. The CDR3 spans 15 residues. The CDR3 DNA is TGTGCCAGCAGAACCTCGCCTAGCGGCTACAATGAGCAGTTCTTC. Protein product: CASRTSPSGYNEQFF.

Many counts were recorded for this clonotype. The V call is TRBV5-1, the J call TRBJ1-1; no clear D. With 4 bases removed from V and 2 bases from J, the gap between germline ends came to 12 bases. Per the germline V gene, CDR1 is SGHRS and CDR2 is YFSETQ. This CDR3 contains 14 residues. The CDR3 sequence: CASSQNAVNTEAFF. CDR3 nucleotides: TGCGCCAGCAGCCAAAATGCGGTTAACACTGAAGCTTTCTTT.

This clonotype was detected ten times or more. J is TRBJ2-5 and V is TRBV11-2, with D perhaps TRBD2 (6 bases). Germline CDR1 is SGHAT and CDR2 is FQNNGV. The germline V and J ends were trimmed by 5 bases and 2 bases, with 18 bases remaining between them. This CDR3 is 16 amino acids long. The CDR3 protein is CASSAKGRTAQETQYF. The CDR3 DNA reads as TGTGCCAGCAGCGCGAAGGGGAGGACTGCGCAAGAGACCCAGTACTTC.

Note on this clonotype: It may be a read error: a sequence one base away is much more abundant. The chain joins TRBV20-1 to TRBJ2-1; D gene ambiguous. CDR1 and CDR2 from the germline V gene are DFQATT and SNEGSKA (reference sequence). V was shortened by 8 bases and J by 10 bases, with 12 bases between the two germline ends. The CDR3 length is 10 residues. CDR3 residues: CSTSKREQFF. CDR3 nucleotide sequence: TGCAGTACTTCCAAAAGAGAGCAGTTCTTC.

This clonotype was recorded many times. This chain connects TRBV20-1 to TRBJ2-2; a weak D match, TRBD2 (5 bases). The CDR3 covers 13 residues. Germline-derived CDR1 and CDR2 are DFQATT and SNEGSKA (reference sequence). V was trimmed by 7 bases and J by 0 bases, leaving 9 bases between them. The CDR3 protein is CSVGITNTGELFF. The CDR3, as DNA: TGCAGTGTCGGGATCACGAACACCGGGGAGCTGTTTTTT.

The rearrangement links TRBV11-3 to TRBJ1-1, with D unresolved. Trimming removed 0 bases at V and 3 bases at J, with 14 bases between. Germline CDR1 SGHNT, CDR2 YENEEA. The CDR3 runs 16 residues. Here the CDR3 reads CASSLEGSKWYTEAFF. As DNA, the CDR3 is TGTGCCAGCAGCTTAGAGGGGAGTAAATGGTACACTGAAGCTTTCTTT.

This clonotype was seen only a few times. The chain is built from TRBV29-1 and TRBJ1-3, with 10 nucleotides matching TRBD1. Trimming took 7 bases from V and 7 from J; bases not matched to a gene: 4. Germline-derived CDR1 and CDR2 are SQVTM and ANQGSEA. CDR3 length equals 12 residues. CDR3 protein: CSAGQGGNTIYF. The CDR3 DNA reads TGCAGCGCTGGACAGGGGGGCAACACCATATATTTT.

This clonotype was seen a few times. The rearrangement uses TRBV20-1 and TRBJ2-3; D is perhaps TRBD1 or TRBD2 (5 bases each). Germline V gene lookup returns CDR1 DFQATT and CDR2 SNEGSKA (reference sequence). The CDR3 length is 11 residues. The CDR3 DNA reads TGCGCCGCCGAGGGGAGAGATACGCAGTATTTT. Translation gives CAAEGRDTQYF.

In this sample, this clonotype turned up many times. The chain uses TRBV6-1 and TRBJ1-5, with TRBD1 as a possible D gene (6 bases). The CDR3 runs to 13 residues. In germline, CDR1 is MNHNS, CDR2 SASEGT. V lost 4 bases to trimming and J lost 7 bases, with 11 bases between them. The CDR3 bases are TGTGCCAGCAGTGCGTACAGGGCCCAGCCCCAGCATTTT. Amino acids: CASSAYRAQPQHF.

At least ten counts were recorded for this clonotype. The rearrangement joins TRBV5-1 to TRBJ2-5; D is possibly TRBD1 or TRBD2 (5 bases each). The CDR3 is made up of 14 amino acids. The V end was cut by 4 bases, the J end by 1 base, with 11 bases between. Germline values: CDR1 SGHRS, CDR2 YFSETQ. Here the CDR3 DNA reads TGCGCCAGCAGCCTACTGGGACCCCAAGAGACCCAGTACTTC. Protein sequence: CASSLLGPQETQYF. The full variable domain, its missing parts supplied by reference TRBV5-1 and TRBJ2-5, is KAGVTQTPRYLIKTRGQQVTLSCSPISGHRSVSWYQQTPGQGLQFLFEYFSETQRNKGNFPGRFSGRQFSNSRSEMNVSTLELGDSALYLCASSLLGPQETQYFGPGTRLLVL.

This clonotype was counted many times. The chain is built from TRBV9 and TRBJ1-1; TRBD1 aligns across 8 bases. With 3 bases clipped from V and 2 bases from J, the junction kept 9 bases outside the gene matches. Germline V lookup: CDR1 SGDLS, CDR2 YYNGEE. The CDR3 contains 16 residues. CDR3: CASSGAGGLGNTEAFF. The CDR3 nucleotides are TGTGCCAGCAGCGGTGCAGGGGGCCTTGGAAACACTGAAGCTTTCTTT.

The chain links TRBV5-1 to TRBJ2-4, with D possibly TRBD2 on 8 matching bases. Germline assignment: CDR1 SGHRS and CDR2 YFSETQ. The CDR3 loop spans 16 amino acids. V was cut by 4 bases and J by 4 bases, with 18 bases left in between. The CDR3 region has the DNA TGCGCCAGCAGCCCCCGGGAGGGGGCCATAAAAAACATTCAGTACTTC. Translated, it gives CASSPREGAIKNIQYF.

The chain uses TRBV5-1 and TRBJ1-1; the D is unclear. Per germline, CDR1 SGHRS and CDR2 YFSETQ. V was shortened by 6 bases and J by 0 bases, with 12 bases between the two germline ends. This CDR3 is 14 amino acids long. The CDR3 DNA reads as TGCGCCAGCATCGACATGGGCATGAACACTGAAGCTTTCTTT. Translating gives CASIDMGMNTEAFF.

The V gene is TRBV6-1, the J gene TRBJ2-2; 7 positions match TRBD1. The trim removed 9 bases at V and 4 bases at J, leaving 5 bases unmatched. The CDR3 has 13 amino acids. In germline, CDR1 is MNHNS, CDR2 SASEGT. DNA for the CDR3: TGTGCCAGTCGGGACAGCGGCACCGGGGAGCTGTTTTTT. Its protein is CASRDSGTGELFF.